These 23 T cell receptor beta chains came from one sample sequenced in a study of response to subunit inactivated influenza vaccine. TCRdb reanalysed the RT-PCR reads using MiXCR and keeps one entry per CDR3 protein. The profile shows hundreds of thousands of distinct CDR3 sequences, around 15% of them singletons. The material sequenced was PBMCs from blood, taken around two weeks before vaccination. These receptors all stem from a man aged 45-65 years who received an inactivated influenza vaccine.

A few counts support this clonotype. This chain links TRBV7-9 with TRBJ2-7; D remains ambiguous. The CDR3 is 11 amino acids. Germline CDR1 reads SEHNR; CDR2 reads FQNEAQ (reference sequence). Trimming pared 5 bases from V and 5 bases from J, leaving 7 bases between. The CDR3 bases are TGTGCCAGCAGCCCCATCCACGAGCAGTACTTC. Translating it yields CASSPIHEQYF. Using reference TRBV7-9 and TRBJ2-7 for the parts outside the CDR3, the full variable domain is DTGVSQNPRHKITKRGQNVTFRCDPISEHNRLYWYRQTLGQGPEFLTYFQNEAQLEKSRLLSDRFSAERPKGSFSTLEIQRTEQGDSAMYLCASSPIHEQYFGPGTRLTVT.

The chain is built from TRBV3-1 and TRBJ2-5; D is undetermined. V lost 4 bases, J lost 5 bases, and 20 bases lay in between. This CDR3 region has 16 residues. Germline assignment: CDR1 LGHDT and CDR2 YNNKEL (reference sequence). CDR3 nucleotide sequence: TGTGCCAGCAGCCCCGACGGGCCTTATCCCCGGGAGACCCAGTACTTC. Translating it yields CASSPDGPYPRETQYF.

This clonotype has more than one count but fewer than ten. The chain carries TRBV20-1 and TRBJ1-2; no clear D. This CDR3 is built from 12 residues. V lost 5 bases to trimming and J lost 3 bases, with 10 bases between them. Germline V lookup: CDR1 DFQATT, CDR2 SNEGSKA (reference sequence). This chain's CDR3 is CSAGTPDYGYTF. Written as DNA, the CDR3 is TGCAGTGCTGGTACGCCCGACTATGGCTACACCTTC.

V gene TRBV5-1 combines with J gene TRBJ2-1; 10 nucleotides agree with TRBD2. Germline assignment: CDR1 SGHRS and CDR2 YFSETQ. The J segment lost 7 bases and the V segment lost 2 bases, leaving 3 bases of the junction unmatched. This CDR3 has 14 amino acids. In DNA, the CDR3 is TGCGCCAGCAGCTTCCTAGCGGGAGAAAATGAGCAGTTCTTC. Protein: CASSFLAGENEQFF.

The V and J genes are TRBV5-5 and TRBJ1-1; D is perhaps TRBD1 (5 bases). From germline, CDR1 is SGHKS and CDR2 YYEKEE (reference sequence). V lost 2 bases and J lost 6, with 23 bases in between. This CDR3 is built from 17 residues. CDR3 sequence reads: CASSFGTGGGRTAEAFF. The CDR3, as DNA: TGTGCCAGCAGCTTCGGGACCGGGGGGGGTCGAACCGCTGAAGCTTTCTTT.

This clonotype was observed a handful of times. The V and J genes are TRBV27 and TRBJ2-7; TRBD2 matches 12 bases. V lost 6 bases to trimming and J lost 0 bases; unmatched junction nucleotides: 9. Per germline, CDR1 MNHEY and CDR2 SMNVEV (reference sequence). This CDR3 has 17 amino acids. For the CDR3, the DNA is TGTGCCAGCAGCGCCAGGACTAGCGGGGTTTACTCCTACGAGCAGTACTTC. It yields the protein CASSARTSGVYSYEQYF.

This clonotype was detected a few times. CDR3 nucleotides: TGCAGTGCTACCGGGACAACCTCTCAAGAGACCCAGTACTTC. Protein: CSATGTTSQETQYF. The V and J genes are TRBV20-1 and TRBJ2-5; a weak D match, TRBD1 (6 bases). The CDR3 totals 14 residues. Between the trimmed V and J ends, which lost 4 bases and 2 bases, there was a span of 14 bases. Germline V gene sequence: CDR1 DFQATT, CDR2 SNEGSKA (reference sequence).

This chain joins TRBV19 and TRBJ2-7; 9 bases line up with TRBD1. The CDR3 loop spans 16 amino acids. Germline CDR1 reads LNHDA; CDR2 reads SQIVND (reference sequence). V lost 5 bases to trimming and J lost 4 bases; unmatched junction nucleotides: 12. The CDR3 is CASSFRSGTGLYEQYF. CDR3 coding DNA: TGTGCCAGTAGTTTCCGATCCGGGACAGGGCTTTACGAGCAGTACTTC.

This clonotype was detected a few times. This chain uses TRBV28 with TRBJ2-7; tentatively, D is TRBD2 (7 bases). V dropped 6 bases and J dropped 0 bases, with 15 bases sitting between them. Germline V lookup: CDR1 MDHEN, CDR2 SYDVKM. The length of the CDR3 is 15 residues. CDR3 coding DNA: TGTGCCAGCAGCCGGTGGGGGGGCTCCTCCTACGAGCAGTACTTC. It is translated as CASSRWGGSSYEQYF.

Only a few counts were recorded for this clonotype. The chain uses TRBV2 and TRBJ2-7; no definite D call. The CDR3 has 13 residues. In germline, CDR1 is SNHLY, CDR2 FYNNEI. The V and J ends lost 4 bases and 3 bases respectively, with 10 bases between them. The CDR3 loop reads CASSVSQDYEQYF. CDR3 in DNA: TGTGCCAGCAGTGTAAGTCAGGACTACGAGCAGTACTTC.

This chain connects TRBV28 to TRBJ2-5; TRBD2 matches 13 bases. The CDR3 sequence is 18 residues long. Germline V gene lookup returns CDR1 MDHEN and CDR2 SYDVKM. With V trimmed by 3 bases and J by 1 base, 8 bases remained unmatched. CDR3 DNA: TGTGCCAGCAGTTTCCCGACTAGCGGGGGGCCACGCCAAGAGACCCAGTACTTC. Protein: CASSFPTSGGPRQETQYF.

This clonotype was counted between two and nine times. This chain uses TRBV4-3 with TRBJ2-1, with D possibly TRBD2 on 5 matching bases. Germline CDR1 and CDR2: LGHNA and YSLEER. V was shortened by 3 bases and J by 8 bases, with 8 bases between the two germline ends. The CDR3 is made up of 12 amino acids. In nucleotides, the CDR3 is TGCGCCAGCAGCCATGGACTCTATGAGCAGTTCTTC. Translation: CASSHGLYEQFF.

This clonotype was recorded a few times. J is TRBJ1-3 and V is TRBV29-1; TRBD1 matches 7 bases. Germline trimming cut 5 bases from V and 0 bases from J; bases unmatched to any gene: 7. The CDR3 loop spans 15 amino acids. CDR1 and CDR2 from the germline V gene are SQVTM and ANQGSEA. Here the CDR3 reads CSVTGTAYSGNTIYF. The CDR3 DNA follows: TGCAGCGTTACCGGGACAGCATACTCTGGAAACACCATATATTTT. The full variable domain, with the rest looked up from reference TRBV29-1 and TRBJ1-3, is SAVISQKPSRDICQRGTSLTIQCQVDSQVTMMFWYRQQPGQSLTLIATANQGSEATYESGFVIDKFPISRPNLTFSTLTVSNMSPEDSSIYLCSVTGTAYSGNTIYFGEGSWLTVV.

This clonotype was observed a handful of times. This chain connects TRBV5-5 to TRBJ2-5; tentative D call: TRBD2 (6 bases). This CDR3 has 16 residues. Germline V CDR1 and CDR2: SGHKS, YYEKEE (reference sequence). V lost 6 bases, J lost 2 bases, and 20 bases lay in between. DNA of the CDR3: TGTGCCAGCACCACGACGGCTAGCGAACCACAAGAGACCCAGTACTTC. Translation: CASTTTASEPQETQYF.

The V call is TRBV5-6, the J call TRBJ2-5; D perhaps matches TRBD2 (6 bases). There are 14 residues in the CDR3. The V and J ends lost 3 bases and 6 bases respectively, with 15 bases between them. The V gene's germline CDR1 is SGHDT and CDR2 YYEEEE. The CDR3 here is CASSSHAGWKTQYF. In DNA form, the CDR3 reads TGTGCCAGCAGCTCCCACGCGGGGTGGAAGACCCAGTACTTC. The full variable domain, in which reference TRBV5-6 and TRBJ2-5 provide the parts outside the CDR3, is DAGVTQSPTHLIKTRGQQVTLRCSPKSGHDTVSWYQQALGQGPQFIFQYYEEEERQRGNFPDRFSGHQFPNYSSELNVNALLLGDSALYLCASSSHAGWKTQYFGPGTRLLVL.

This clonotype was seen only a few times. The rearrangement joins TRBV4-3 to TRBJ2-7, with TRBD1 identical over 7 bases. This CDR3 contains 16 residues. Germline assignment: CDR1 LGHNA and CDR2 YSLEER. The ends lost 0 bases at V and 4 bases at J; junction bases unmatched: 9. As DNA, the CDR3 is TGCGCCAGCAGCCAAGATTACCAGACAGGGTGGTACGAGCAGTACTTC. Amino acid sequence: CASSQDYQTGWYEQYF.

This clonotype was recorded a few times. The chain has TRBV25-1 and TRBJ1-1; D is uncertain. The CDR3 is 13 amino acids. In germline, CDR1 is MGHDK, CDR2 SYGVNS. V was pared by 3 bases and J by 6 bases, with 11 bases between. The CDR3 bases are TGTGCCAGCAGTGACCCGGGGTGGGCTGAAGCTTTCTTT. Amino acids: CASSDPGWAEAFF.

The chain has TRBV28 and TRBJ1-2; 7 nucleotides agree with TRBD1. J lost 6 bases, V lost 6 bases, and 16 bases had no gene match. Germline V gene data show CDR1 as MDHEN and CDR2 as SYDVKM. The CDR3 is 16 amino acids. For the CDR3, the DNA is TGTGCCAGCAGCCTAACCGGGGCAGGGGGTTGGGATGGCTACACCTTC. It specifies CASSLTGAGGWDGYTF.

CDR3 coding DNA: TGTGCCAGTAGTGTTCGTATCCTAAATGAGCAGTTCTTC. It translates to CASSVRILNEQFF. This chain links TRBV19 with TRBJ2-1; no clear D gene. V lost 5 bases, J lost 7 bases, and 12 bases lay in between. Germline V gives CDR1 LNHDA, CDR2 SQIVND (reference sequence). The CDR3 is 13 residues long.

This clonotype was observed a few times. This sequence joins TRBV2 and TRBJ2-4; 10 positions agree with TRBD2. V was clipped by 0 bases and J by 8 bases; unmatched bases: 13. Germline assignment: CDR1 SNHLY and CDR2 FYNNEI. The CDR3 loop spans 18 amino acids. The CDR3 region is CASSEAPGLAITGDIQYF. The CDR3 nucleotides are TGTGCCAGCAGTGAAGCCCCGGGACTAGCGATAACAGGGGACATTCAGTACTTC.

This clonotype was seen a few times. The chain links TRBV12-3 or TRBV12-4 to TRBJ2-1; 7 nucleotides agree with TRBD2. Trimming at V came to 5 bases and at J to 9 bases, leaving 13 bases not matched to a gene. The CDR3 loop spans 15 amino acids. CDR3 region: CASSPDQTSNTEQFF. DNA for the CDR3: TGTGCCAGCAGTCCCGATCAGACTAGCAACACTGAGCAGTTCTTC.

This clonotype was detected only a few times. The rearrangement joins TRBV29-1 to TRBJ2-2; TRBD2 aligns across 7 bases. Germline V gives CDR1 SQVTM, CDR2 ANQGSEA. CDR3 length equals 14 residues. V dropped 3 bases and J dropped 1; count of bases not matched to a gene: 2. Here the CDR3 reads CSVDPGGNTGELFF. Written as DNA, the CDR3 is TGCAGCGTTGACCCGGGGGGGAACACCGGGGAGCTGTTTTTT.

The V call is TRBV29-1, the J call TRBJ2-7, with D perhaps TRBD1 (6 bases). The germline V gene has CDR1 SQVTM and CDR2 ANQGSEA. The CDR3 sequence is 13 residues long. V was trimmed by 3 bases and J by 0 bases, leaving 9 bases between them. In DNA form, the CDR3 reads TGCAGCGTTGAGGAGGACAGCTCCTACGAGCAGTACTTC. Protein sequence: CSVEEDSSYEQYF.